This record looks at one TCR beta chain sequence and its context. Its target is not known. The data stem from a study of T cell responses to AZD1222 COVID-19 vaccine. Study findings and constraints: Repertoires were obtained only post-peak T cell response. Across spike, vaccine-associated CD4 TCRs were found, dominant at 160-218 and 743-854. Only five or six people who got AZD1222 tested seropositive at baseline. White British people made up most donors, females outnumbered males, and clonal diversity was possibly underestimated.

Germline V gene lookup returns CDR1 KGHSH and CDR2 LQKENI. CDR3 length: 13 residues. Germline trimming cut 3 bases from V and 4 bases from J; bases unmatched to any gene: 3. Using immunoSEQ multiplex PCR, the repertoire was profiled, and TCRdb retains in-frame clones only, with some absent. In the table there are tens of thousands of clones, 83% of which are singletons. The sample was peripheral blood, taken 28 days after the second AZD1222 dose. The rearrangement links TRBV18 to TRBJ2-7; 7 bases are shared with TRBD1. The TCR sequence derives from an adult who received the AZD1222 COVID-19 vaccine. The CDR3 loop reads CASSPRGQYEQYF. The DNA of the CDR3 is TGTGCCAGCTCACCCCGGGGACAGTACGAGCAGTACTTC. The full variable domain, completed using reference TRBV18 and TRBJ2-7, is NAGVMQNPRHLVRRRGQEARLRCSPMKGHSHVYWYRQLPEEGLKFMVYLQKENIIDESGMPKERFSAEFPKEGPSILRIQQVVRGDSAAYFCASSPRGQYEQYFGPGTRLTVT.